This T cell receptor (beta chain) stems from a study of a mutant IDH1 vaccine in newly diagnosed glioma. In the study overall: Vaccines were begun 4-6 weeks after radiotherapy alone, or with temozolomide cycles.

Time point here: week 11, during vaccination. One vaccine dose held 300 ug of mutant IDH1 20-mer peptide and came with topical imiquimod. As regards this clone: Antigen: not known.

Profiled with immunoSEQ multiplex PCR; TCRdb holds only in-frame clones, not every one. The sample holds about 40,000 clones, 80% seen once. Germline V lookup: CDR1 SGHAT, CDR2 FQNNGV. This CDR3 contains 16 residues. With 1 base clipped from V and 0 bases from J, the junction kept 3 bases outside the gene matches. The chain carries TRBV11-2 and TRBJ2-1; 7 bases align to TRBD2. The source of this sequence is a woman aged 30 to 39 with glioma. Some clones in this sample may be carry-over from other donors' samples. The specimen was peripheral blood mononuclear cells (PBMCs), collected from a glioma patient whose treatment included an IDH1 peptide vaccine. In DNA form, the CDR3 reads TGTGCCAGCAGCTTAGGGGGCGGGAGCTCCTACAATGAGCAGTTCTTC. It yields the protein CASSLGGGSSYNEQFF.